The clone carrying this TCR beta chain has only one observation. This sample stems from a study of blood T cell repertoires in COVID-19. Study in general: Acute-phase and convalescent COVID-19 samples originated in the United States, Italy and Spain. From T cells, B-cell-depleted T cells, or PBMCs came the material, which was cDNA or gDNA.

The CDR3 loop spans 17 amino acids. The trim removed 2 bases at V and 4 bases at J, leaving 8 bases unmatched. Germline assignment: CDR1 MGHRA and CDR2 YSYEKL. Sequencing used immunoSEQ multiplex PCR; TCRdb keeps in-frame clones, though not all of them. The table records about 120,000 clones, less than 95% of them present only once. The rearrangement joins TRBV4-1 to TRBJ2-1; 10 bases fit TRBD2. The clonotype originates from a human donor with active COVID-19. The donor label of this sample is uncertain. The sequenced material came from peripheral blood. The CDR3: CASSQSIAGGAYNEQFF. The CDR3 DNA is TGCGCCAGCAGCCAATCCATAGCGGGGGGCGCTTACAATGAGCAGTTCTTC.